The clone carrying this T cell receptor (beta chain) showed up many times. TCRdb reanalysed the RT-PCR reads using MiXCR and keeps one entry per CDR3 protein. This table has more than 550,000 distinct CDR3 sequences, approximately 15% appearing once. V was cut by 4 bases and J by 2 bases, with 16 bases left in between. CDR3 length equals 16 residues. The TCR sequence derives from a female donor in good health, serving as a healthy control. The chain links TRBV12-3 or TRBV12-4 to TRBJ2-3; D is perhaps TRBD1 (5 bases). Sequencing used memory CD4+ T cells from blood. The CDR3 spells CASSSHGQGSTDTQYF. CDR3 DNA: TGTGCCAGCAGTTCCCACGGCCAGGGTTCCACAGATACGCAGTATTTT.